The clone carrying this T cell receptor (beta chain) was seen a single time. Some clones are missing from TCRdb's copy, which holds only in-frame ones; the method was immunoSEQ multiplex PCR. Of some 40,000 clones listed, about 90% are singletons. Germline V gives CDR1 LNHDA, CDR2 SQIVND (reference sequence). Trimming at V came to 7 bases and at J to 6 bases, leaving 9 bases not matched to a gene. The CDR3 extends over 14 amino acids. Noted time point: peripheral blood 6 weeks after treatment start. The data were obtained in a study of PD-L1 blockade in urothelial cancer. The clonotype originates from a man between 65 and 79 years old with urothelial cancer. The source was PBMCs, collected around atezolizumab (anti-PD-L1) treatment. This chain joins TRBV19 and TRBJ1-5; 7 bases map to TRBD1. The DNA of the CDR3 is TGTGCCAGTACCCACAGGGGCCGGGTTCAGCCCCAGCATTTT. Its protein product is CASTHRGRVQPQHF.